These 11 T cell receptor beta chains came from one sample sequenced in a study of beta chain features in type 1 diabetes. cDNA synthesis used the whole RNA isolate, giving expressed TCRB sequences. Method: immunoSEQ multiplex PCR; TCRdb's copy keeps in-frame clones and lacks some. In the table there are around 400,000 clones, around 13% of which are singletons. The sequenced material came from naive CD4+ T cells from blood. Receptors originate from a man aged 18 to 30 in good health.

A few counts support this clone. The chain combines TRBV7-8 with TRBJ2-7, with TRBD1 identical over 7 bases. The CDR3 totals 14 residues. Trimming cost V 5 bases and J 0 bases; bases outside gene matches: 4. Germline CDR1 reads SGHVS; CDR2 reads FQNEAQ. Here the CDR3 reads CASSARDSSYEQYF. CDR3 sequence (DNA): TGTGCCAGCAGCGCCCGGGACAGCTCCTACGAGCAGTACTTC.

The table lists this clone with a few counts. V is TRBV7-3 and J is TRBJ2-3; no clear D. Per the germline V gene, CDR1 is SGHTA and CDR2 is FQGTGA. The CDR3 consists of 12 residues. V was shortened by 5 bases and J by 0 bases, with 3 bases between the two germline ends. CDR3 nucleotide sequence: TGTGCCAGCAGCCCGAGCACAGATACGCAGTATTTT. It is translated as CASSPSTDTQYF. Full variable domain (missing parts from reference TRBV7-3 and TRBJ2-3): GAGVSQTPSNKVTEKGKYVELRCDPISGHTALYWYRQSLGQGPEFLIYFQGTGAADDSGLPNDRFFAVRPEGSVSTLKIQRTERGDSAVYLCASSPSTDTQYFGPGTRLTVL.

Only a few counts were recorded for this clone. J is TRBJ2-2 and V is TRBV5-8; TRBD2 might be the D (5 bases). CDR1 and CDR2 (germline): SGHTS, YDEGEE. V dropped 4 bases and J dropped 4 bases, with 14 bases sitting between them. The length of the CDR3 is 15 residues. The DNA of the CDR3 is TGTGCCAGCAGCCCGCACCGGGATTTCACCGGGGAGCTGTTTTTT. This gives the protein CASSPHRDFTGELFF.

This clone was detected only a few times. This rearrangement joins TRBV29-1 to TRBJ2-7, with D uncertain. Germline CDR1 SQVTM, CDR2 ANQGSEA. This CDR3 spans 12 amino acids. Trimming removed 4 bases from V and 6 bases from J, with 13 bases in between. CDR3 protein: CSVGLTRLEQYF. The DNA for the CDR3 is TGCAGCGTTGGGTTGACGCGGCTCGAGCAGTACTTC.

The CDR3 bases are TGTGCCACCATCCAGGGGAACACTGAAGCTTTCTTT. It yields the protein CATIQGNTEAFF. The V gene is TRBV18, the J gene TRBJ1-1, with D possibly TRBD1 on 5 matching bases. The germline gives CDR1 KGHSH, CDR2 LQKENI. V lost 10 bases to trimming and J lost 1 base, with 10 bases between them. CDR3 length: 12 amino acids.

This CDR3 is CSVERGPGNTIYF. The CDR3, as DNA: TGCAGCGTTGAGAGGGGGCCTGGAAACACCATATATTTT. The genes are TRBV29-1 and TRBJ1-3, with 7 bases that match TRBD1. Germline V CDR1 and CDR2: SQVTM, ANQGSEA. V trimming: 3 bases; J trimming: 2 bases; junction bases outside the gene matches: 1. The CDR3 covers 13 residues.

The table lists this clone with a few counts. V and J are TRBV29-1 and TRBJ2-7, with 7 nucleotides matching TRBD1. Germline V gives CDR1 SQVTM, CDR2 ANQGSEA. This CDR3 contains 15 residues. V trimming: 1 base; J trimming: 4 bases; junction bases outside the gene matches: 10. The CDR3 region has the DNA TGCAGCGTTGAAGGACGACAGGGTGGGCCTTACGAGCAGTACTTC. This codes for CSVEGRQGGPYEQYF.

As to this clone: Other DNA sequences in the same sample also yield this CDR3. The rearrangement links TRBV30 to TRBJ1-2; 7 bases fit TRBD1. Germline V gene data show CDR1 as GTSNPN and CDR2 as SVGIG (reference sequence). The CDR3 is made up of 11 amino acids. J gave up 8 bases and V 1 base, and 1 base lay outside the gene matches. The CDR3 is CAWSAGGGYTF. The CDR3 DNA is TGTGCCTGGAGTGCAGGGGGAGGCTACACCTTC.

V and J are TRBV14 and TRBJ1-1; 10 positions agree with TRBD1. CDR1 SGHDN and CDR2 FVKESK come from the germline V gene. CDR3 size: 18 residues. J lost 0 bases, V lost 4 bases, and 11 bases had no gene match. This CDR3 reads CASSRAPGQGNMNTEAFF. The DNA of the CDR3 is TGTGCCAGCAGCCGCGCTCCGGGACAGGGGAACATGAACACTGAAGCTTTCTTT.

On this clone itself: At one end the junction does not follow the germline gene, possibly because of a read error. The chain couples TRBV6-6 to TRBJ1-5, with TRBD1 matching over 8 bases. This CDR3 has 12 residues. Germline CDR1 reads MNHNY; CDR2 reads SVGAGI (reference sequence). The chain's CDR3 is CASSSRGQGDYF. CDR3 in DNA: TGTGCCAGCAGTTCAAGAGGACAGGGAGACTATTTT.

The rearrangement joins TRBV6-6 to TRBJ2-6, with D hard to call. Germline V lookup: CDR1 MNHNY, CDR2 SVGAGI (reference sequence). Trimming took off 4 bases at V and 0 bases at J, with 10 bases between the two ends. CDR3 length equals 16 residues. The DNA of the CDR3 is TGTGCCAGCAGTTCCTCTTTTCACTCTGGGGCCAACGTCCTGACTTTC. Its protein product is CASSSSFHSGANVLTF.